This T cell receptor beta chain was recorded in a study of T cell responses to AZD1222 COVID-19 vaccine. Assay used: immunoSEQ multiplex PCR; TCRdb lists only in-frame clones, some missing. The repertoire holds around 130,000 clones, with more than 85% as singletons. Remarks on this clone: Its specificity is not known.

With V trimmed by 3 bases and J by 2 bases, 1 base remained unmatched. Per germline, CDR1 SNHLY and CDR2 FYNNEI. The CDR3 is 13 amino acids. Points from the study as a whole: There were repertoire samples only from the period after the peak T cell response. In a largely white British group with more females than males, clonal diversity was possibly underestimated.

This TCR derives from an adult in good health. The rearrangement joins TRBV2 to TRBJ2-7; 7 bases line up with TRBD1. The sample here was peripheral blood, taken on day 0 of AZD1222 vaccination. The CDR3 region has the DNA TGTGCCAGCAGTGAGACAGGGACCTACGAGCAGTACTTC. It codes for CASSETGTYEQYF.